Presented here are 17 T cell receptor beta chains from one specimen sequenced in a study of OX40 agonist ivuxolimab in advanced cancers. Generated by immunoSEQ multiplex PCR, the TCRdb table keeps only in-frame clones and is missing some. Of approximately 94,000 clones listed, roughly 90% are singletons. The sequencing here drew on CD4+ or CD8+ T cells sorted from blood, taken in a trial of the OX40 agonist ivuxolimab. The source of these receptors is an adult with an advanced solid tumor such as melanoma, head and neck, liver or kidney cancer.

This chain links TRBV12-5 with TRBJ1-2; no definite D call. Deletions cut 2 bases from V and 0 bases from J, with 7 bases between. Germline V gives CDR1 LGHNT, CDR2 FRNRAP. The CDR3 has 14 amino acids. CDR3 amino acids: CASGLTWANYGYTF. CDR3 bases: TGTGCTAGTGGTTTGACCTGGGCTAACTATGGCTACACCTTC.

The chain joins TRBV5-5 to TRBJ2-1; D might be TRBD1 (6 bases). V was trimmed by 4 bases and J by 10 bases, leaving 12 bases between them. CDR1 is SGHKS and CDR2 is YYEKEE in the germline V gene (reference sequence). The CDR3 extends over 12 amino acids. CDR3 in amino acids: CASSATGREQFF. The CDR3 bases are TGTGCCAGCAGCGCTACAGGGCGGGAGCAGTTCTTC.

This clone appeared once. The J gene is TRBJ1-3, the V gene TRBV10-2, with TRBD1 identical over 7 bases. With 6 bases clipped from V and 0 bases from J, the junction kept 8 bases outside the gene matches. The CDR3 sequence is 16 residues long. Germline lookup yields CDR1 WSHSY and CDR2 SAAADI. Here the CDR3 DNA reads TGCGCCAGCAGCCAGACAGGGCAACTCTCTGGAAACACCATATATTTT. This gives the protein CASSQTGQLSGNTIYF.

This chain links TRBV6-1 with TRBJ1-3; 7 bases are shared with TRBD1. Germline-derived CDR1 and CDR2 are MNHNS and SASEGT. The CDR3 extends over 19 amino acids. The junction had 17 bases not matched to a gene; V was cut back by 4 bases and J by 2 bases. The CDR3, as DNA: TGTGCCAGCAGTGTTCAGGGGGGAAATTCCCGATCCCCTGGAAACACCATATATTTT. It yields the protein CASSVQGGNSRSPGNTIYF.

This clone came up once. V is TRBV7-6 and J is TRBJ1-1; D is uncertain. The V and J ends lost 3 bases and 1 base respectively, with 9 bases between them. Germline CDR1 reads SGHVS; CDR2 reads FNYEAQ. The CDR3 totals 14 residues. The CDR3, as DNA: TGTGCCAGCAGCTTGTACAGAGGGAACACTGAAGCTTTCTTT. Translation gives CASSLYRGNTEAFF.

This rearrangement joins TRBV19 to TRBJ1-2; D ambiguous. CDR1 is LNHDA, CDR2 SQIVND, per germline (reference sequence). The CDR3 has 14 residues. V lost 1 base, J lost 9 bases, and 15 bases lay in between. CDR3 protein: CASSIVWGEVRYTF. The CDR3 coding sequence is TGTGCCAGTAGTATAGTATGGGGAGAGGTACGCTACACCTTC.

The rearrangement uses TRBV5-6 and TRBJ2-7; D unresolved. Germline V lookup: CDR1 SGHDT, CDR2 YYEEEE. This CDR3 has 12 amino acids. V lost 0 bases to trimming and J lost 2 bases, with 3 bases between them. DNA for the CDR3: TGTGCCAGCAGCTTGGGAGCCTACGAGCAGTACTTC. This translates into CASSLGAYEQYF.

The CDR3 DNA is TGTGCCAGCAGTTACGCCAAGAACACTGAAGCTTTCTTT. It is translated as CASSYAKNTEAFF. V and J are TRBV6-6 and TRBJ1-1, with D uncertain. V was clipped by 2 bases and J by 1 base, with 5 bases between them. CDR3 length: 13 amino acids. The germline CDR1 and CDR2 sequences are MNHNY and SVGAGI (reference sequence).

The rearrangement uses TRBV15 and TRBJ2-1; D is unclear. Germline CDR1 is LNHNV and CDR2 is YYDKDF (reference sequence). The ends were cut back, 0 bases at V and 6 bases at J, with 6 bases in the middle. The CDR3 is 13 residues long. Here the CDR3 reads CATSRDRVNEQFF. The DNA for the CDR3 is TGTGCCACCAGCAGAGATAGGGTCAATGAGCAGTTCTTC.

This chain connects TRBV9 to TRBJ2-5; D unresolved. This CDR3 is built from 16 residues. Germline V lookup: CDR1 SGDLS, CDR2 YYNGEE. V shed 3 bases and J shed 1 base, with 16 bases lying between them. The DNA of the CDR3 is TGTGCCAGCAGCGCCTCGACTTACGGTTTCCAAGAGACCCAGTACTTC. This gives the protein CASSASTYGFQETQYF. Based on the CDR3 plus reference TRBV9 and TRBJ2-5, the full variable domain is DSGVTQTPKHLITATGQRVTLRCSPRSGDLSVYWYQQSLDQGLQFLIQYYNGEERAKGNILERFSAQQFPDLHSELNLSSLELGDSALYFCASSASTYGFQETQYFGPGTRLLVL.

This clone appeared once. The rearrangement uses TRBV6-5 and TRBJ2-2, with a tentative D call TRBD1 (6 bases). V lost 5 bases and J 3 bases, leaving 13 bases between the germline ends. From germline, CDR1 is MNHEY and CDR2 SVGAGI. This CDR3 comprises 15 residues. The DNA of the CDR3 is TGTGCCAGCAGTCTACAGGGTGGGGACACCGGGGAGCTGTTTTTT. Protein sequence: CASSLQGGDTGELFF.

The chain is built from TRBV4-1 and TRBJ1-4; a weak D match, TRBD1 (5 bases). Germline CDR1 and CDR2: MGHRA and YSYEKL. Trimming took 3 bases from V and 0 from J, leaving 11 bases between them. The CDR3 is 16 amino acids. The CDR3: CASSHVKGATNEKLFF. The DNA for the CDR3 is TGCGCCAGCAGCCATGTCAAAGGGGCAACTAATGAAAAACTGTTTTTT.

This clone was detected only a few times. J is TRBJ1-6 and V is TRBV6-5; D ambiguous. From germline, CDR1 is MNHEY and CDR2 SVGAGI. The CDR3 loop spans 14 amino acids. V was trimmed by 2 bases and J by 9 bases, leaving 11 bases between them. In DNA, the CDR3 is TGTGCCAGCAGTTACCAGCCAGGTAGTTCACCCCTCCACTTT. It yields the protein CASSYQPGSSPLHF.

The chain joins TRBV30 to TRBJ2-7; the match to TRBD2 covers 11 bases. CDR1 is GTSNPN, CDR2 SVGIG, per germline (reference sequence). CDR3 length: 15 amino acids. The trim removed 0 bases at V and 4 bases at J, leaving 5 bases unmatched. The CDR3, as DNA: TGTGCCTGGAGTGTAGGTAGCGGGAGGGTTTACGAGCAGTACTTC. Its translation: CAWSVGSGRVYEQYF.

CDR3 nucleotide sequence: TGCGCCAGCAGTCAACCAATAATCGGGCGGGGGAGCACTGAAGCTTTCTTT. This sequence encodes CASSQPIIGRGSTEAFF. The chain joins TRBV23-1 to TRBJ1-1; perhaps TRBD1 as D (5 bases). TRBV23-1 qualifies as an ORF whose function is uncertain. The CDR3 sequence is 17 residues long. V shed 2 bases and J shed 4 bases, with 20 bases lying between them.

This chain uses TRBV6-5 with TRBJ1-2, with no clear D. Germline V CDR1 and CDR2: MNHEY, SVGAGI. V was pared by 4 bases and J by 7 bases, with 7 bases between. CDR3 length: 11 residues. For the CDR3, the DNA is TGTGCCAGCAGTTCCTTGGGTGGCTACACCTTC. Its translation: CASSSLGGYTF.

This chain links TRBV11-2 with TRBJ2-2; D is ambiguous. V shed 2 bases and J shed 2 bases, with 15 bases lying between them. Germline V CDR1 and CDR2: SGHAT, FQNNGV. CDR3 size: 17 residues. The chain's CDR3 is CASSLPPQLINTGELFF. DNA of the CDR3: TGTGCCAGCAGCTTACCCCCACAGTTGATTAACACCGGGGAGCTGTTTTTT.